The 17 T cell receptor beta chains listed next were all sequenced from one sample in a study of T cell responses to AZD1222 COVID-19 vaccine. Generated by immunoSEQ multiplex PCR, the TCRdb table keeps only in-frame clones and is missing some. The repertoire has roughly 150,000 clones, more than 85% of them found once; the top ten carry just under 7%. The sequenced sample was peripheral blood, obtained after recovery from COVID-19. Receptors were obtained from an adult who had recovered from COVID-19.

This chain uses TRBV5-1 with TRBJ1-3; D gene unclear. Germline V gene lookup returns CDR1 SGHRS and CDR2 YFSETQ. Trimming cost V 6 bases and J 2 bases, with 12 bases left between them. The CDR3 is 14 amino acids. In DNA, the CDR3 is TGCGCCAGCAAGGTCGGTCAGACTGGAAACACCATATATTTT. Its translation is CASKVGQTGNTIYF.

The chain uses TRBV7-2 and TRBJ2-7; D is possibly TRBD1 or TRBD2 (5 bases each). The V end lost 0 bases, the J end lost 2 bases, and 11 bases lay between the germline ends. The CDR3 has 15 amino acids. The germline CDR1 and CDR2 sequences are SGHTA and FQGNSA. This chain's CDR3 is CASSLASGTTYEQYF. The CDR3 DNA reads TGTGCCAGCAGCTTAGCCTCCGGGACCACCTACGAGCAGTACTTC.

CDR3 sequence reads: CSAAGTPSLYGYTF. In DNA, the CDR3 is TGCAGCGCCGCAGGGACTCCCTCCCTCTATGGCTACACCTTC. This chain links TRBV29-1 with TRBJ1-2, with D possibly matching TRBD1 (5 bases). Germline V lookup: CDR1 SQVTM, CDR2 ANQGSEA. The CDR3 length is 14 residues. Trimming left V 7 bases short and J 4 bases short, with 19 bases between.

The chain carries TRBV5-4 and TRBJ2-3; TRBD2 agrees at 8 bases. V lost 7 bases and J lost 2; bases outside the gene matches: 3. The CDR3 has 13 amino acids. In germline, CDR1 is SGHNT, CDR2 YYREEE (reference sequence). The CDR3 spells CASRGGITDTQYF. Here the CDR3 DNA reads TGTGCCAGCCGGGGGGGGATCACAGATACGCAGTATTTT.

The chain has TRBV18 and TRBJ2-3; 11 bases line up with TRBD2. The CDR3 runs to 17 residues. Germline V gene sequence: CDR1 KGHSH, CDR2 LQKENI. J lost 5 bases, V lost 3 bases, and 10 bases had no gene match. The CDR3 is CASSPQASGGPGDTQYF. CDR3 nucleotides: TGTGCCAGCTCACCGCAGGCTAGCGGGGGGCCGGGAGATACGCAGTATTTT.

This clone appeared once. The chain joins TRBV27 to TRBJ2-1; no reliable D call. Germline CDR1 MNHEY, CDR2 SMNVEV (reference sequence). Trimming shortened V by 5 bases and J by 7 bases, and 9 bases separated the two germline ends. The CDR3 spans 12 residues. In nucleotides, the CDR3 is TGTGCCAGCAGTCCCGCGTGGAATGAGCAGTTCTTC. Protein sequence: CASSPAWNEQFF.

The rearrangement links TRBV10-1 to TRBJ1-1; D call uncertain. From germline, CDR1 is WNHNN and CDR2 SYGVQD (reference sequence). V lost 4 bases and J 4 bases, leaving 13 bases between the germline ends. The CDR3 runs to 14 residues. This CDR3 reads CASSGLTRRTEAFF. The CDR3 DNA sequence: TGCGCCAGCAGTGGATTGACCAGGCGCACTGAAGCTTTCTTT.

The chain combines TRBV11-3 with TRBJ2-1; D not resolved. V was cut by 2 bases and J by 0 bases, with 14 bases left in between. Per the germline V gene, CDR1 is SGHNT and CDR2 is YENEEA. The CDR3 consists of 17 residues. In nucleotides, the CDR3 is TGTGCCAGCAGCTTAAGGAAAGGGCCTAGCTCCTACAATGAGCAGTTCTTC. It specifies CASSLRKGPSSYNEQFF.

This clone has just a few counts. The rearrangement uses TRBV7-3 and TRBJ2-7, with D perhaps TRBD2 (6 bases). Germline V gives CDR1 SGHTA, CDR2 FQGTGA. Trimming removed 5 bases at V and 7 bases at J, with 15 bases between. The CDR3 spans 13 residues. The CDR3 sequence is CASSLIRDSEQYF. DNA for the CDR3: TGTGCCAGCAGCCTGATCAGGGACTCAGAGCAGTACTTC.

Comments on this clone: The junction does not match germline at one end; this may be a read error. This chain joins TRBV7-7 and TRBJ2-5, with D possibly matching TRBD1 (6 bases). The germline gives CDR1 SSHAT, CDR2 FNYEAQ (reference sequence). The CDR3 sequence is 12 residues long. As DNA, the CDR3 is TGTGCTAGCAGTTCCCCTTCAGGGGCCCAGTACTTC. Translation gives CASSSPSGAQYF.

The chain is built from TRBV6-6 and TRBJ1-1, with no clear D. The V and J ends lost 4 bases and 1 base respectively, with 13 bases between them. Germline V CDR1 and CDR2: MNHNY, SVGAGI (reference sequence). There are 15 residues in the CDR3. CDR3: CASSSWAEGNTEAFF. The DNA for the CDR3 is TGTGCCAGCAGTTCCTGGGCCGAGGGGAACACTGAAGCTTTCTTT.

This chain connects TRBV19 to TRBJ1-5, with 8 positions matching TRBD1. This CDR3 spans 14 amino acids. V gave up 3 bases and J gave up 6 bases; unmatched junction bases: 4. Looked up from germline, CDR1 is LNHDA and CDR2 is SQIVND (reference sequence). In nucleotides, the CDR3 is TGTGCCAGTAGTATGGGGACAGGAGGTCAGCCCCAGCATTTT. Translating gives CASSMGTGGQPQHF.

The rearrangement links TRBV28 to TRBJ2-1, with D perhaps TRBD1 (5 bases). Germline V lookup: CDR1 MDHEN, CDR2 SYDVKM. V was shortened by 3 bases and J by 6 bases, with 9 bases between the two germline ends. This CDR3 is built from 13 residues. Here the CDR3 DNA reads TGTGCCAGCAGTTTGGGGCCAGCCAATGAGCAGTTCTTC. This codes for CASSLGPANEQFF.

This clone was seen only once. V and J are TRBV5-1 and TRBJ1-4; 8 nucleotides line up with TRBD1. Germline V gene data show CDR1 as SGHRS and CDR2 as YFSETQ. The CDR3 runs to 14 residues. The trim removed 2 bases at V and 8 bases at J, leaving 5 bases unmatched. CDR3 coding DNA: TGCGCCAGCAGCTTACAGGGGGTCGGGGAAAAACTGTTTTTT. Translated, it gives CASSLQGVGEKLFF.

The gene calls are TRBV11-3 and TRBJ2-1; tentatively, D is TRBD2 (6 bases). V was pared by 0 bases and J by 9 bases, with 15 bases between. The germline V gene encodes CDR1 SGHNT and CDR2 YENEEA. There are 15 residues in the CDR3. CDR3 in DNA: TGTGCCAGCAGCTTAGATTCGGCGGGACGGTCTGAGCAGTTCTTC. Residues: CASSLDSAGRSEQFF.

The gene calls are TRBV6-5 and TRBJ1-2, with 8 bases aligning to TRBD1. The CDR3 covers 14 residues. Germline trimming cut 5 bases from V and 3 bases from J; bases unmatched to any gene: 5. The germline gives CDR1 MNHEY, CDR2 SVGAGI. CDR3 DNA sequence: TGTGCCAGCAGTACACAGGGGGATTACTATGGCTACACCTTC. It codes for CASSTQGDYYGYTF.

This clone has only a few counts. The chain carries TRBV3-1 (or the pseudogene TRBV3-2) and TRBJ2-3, with a possible D match to TRBD2 (5 bases). V shed 4 bases and J shed 2 bases, with 13 bases lying between them. In germline, CDR1 is LGHDT, CDR2 YNNKEL (reference sequence). The CDR3 has 15 amino acids. The CDR3 here is CASSPRAAFTDTQYF. The CDR3 coding sequence is TGTGCCAGCAGCCCGAGGGCGGCCTTCACAGATACGCAGTATTTT.